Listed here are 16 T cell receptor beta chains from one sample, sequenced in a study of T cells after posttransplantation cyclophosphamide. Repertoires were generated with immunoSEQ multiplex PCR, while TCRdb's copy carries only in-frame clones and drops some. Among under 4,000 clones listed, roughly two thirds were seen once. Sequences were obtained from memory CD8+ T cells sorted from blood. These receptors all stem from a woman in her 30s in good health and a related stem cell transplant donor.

The CDR3 region has the DNA TGTGCCAGCAGTTACTCTGAAGCGGGGCAAGAGACCCAGTACTTC. It specifies CASSYSEAGQETQYF. The rearrangement links TRBV6-5 to TRBJ2-5, with 7 bases that match TRBD2. CDR1 and CDR2 (germline): MNHEY, SVGAGI. The CDR3 is made up of 15 amino acids. Unmatched junction bases numbered 3, after V lost 0 bases and J lost 2 bases.

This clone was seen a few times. CDR3 sequence: CATSGGLSGMVETQYF. The CDR3 DNA is TGTGCCACCAGCGGCGGACTATCTGGGATGGTGGAGACCCAGTACTTC. This rearrangement joins TRBV15 to TRBJ2-5; the D gene is possibly TRBD2 (6 bases). CDR3 length equals 16 residues. V was clipped by 5 bases and J by 5 bases, with 21 bases between them. Germline lookup yields CDR1 LNHNV and CDR2 YYDKDF (reference sequence).

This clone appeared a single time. The CDR3 sequence is CASSPSGGGLNEKLFF. In DNA, the CDR3 is TGTGCCAGCAGTCCCTCCGGGGGGGGACTTAATGAAAAACTGTTTTTT. The V gene is TRBV11-2, the J gene TRBJ1-4; possibly TRBD1 for D (5 bases). Looked up from germline, CDR1 is SGHAT and CDR2 is FQNNGV. This CDR3 is 16 amino acids long. Trimming removed 6 bases from V and 4 bases from J, with 18 bases in between.

For the CDR3, the DNA is TGTGCCAGCAGCTGGGGAGGCCCCGGCACCGGGGAGCTGTTTTTT. This translates into CASSWGGPGTGELFF. The chain links TRBV7-6 to TRBJ2-2, with D perhaps TRBD2 (6 bases). The CDR3 has 15 amino acids. V was pared by 4 bases and J by 4 bases, with 13 bases between. The germline V gene encodes CDR1 SGHVS and CDR2 FNYEAQ.

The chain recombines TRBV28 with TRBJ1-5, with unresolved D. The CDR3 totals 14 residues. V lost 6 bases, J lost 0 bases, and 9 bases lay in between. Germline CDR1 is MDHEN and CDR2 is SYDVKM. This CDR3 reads CASSLQISNQPQHF. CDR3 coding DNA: TGTGCCAGCAGCCTACAGATTAGCAATCAGCCCCAGCATTTT.

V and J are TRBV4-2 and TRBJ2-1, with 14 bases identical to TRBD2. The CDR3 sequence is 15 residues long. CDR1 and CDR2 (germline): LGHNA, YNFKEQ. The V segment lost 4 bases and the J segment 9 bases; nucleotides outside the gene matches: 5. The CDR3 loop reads CASSPTSGGAGEQFF. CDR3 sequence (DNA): TGTGCCAGCAGCCCGACTAGCGGGGGGGCAGGTGAGCAGTTCTTC.

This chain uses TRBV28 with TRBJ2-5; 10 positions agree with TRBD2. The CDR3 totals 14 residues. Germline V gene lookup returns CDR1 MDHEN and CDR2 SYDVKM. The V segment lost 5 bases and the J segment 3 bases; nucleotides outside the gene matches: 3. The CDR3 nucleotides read TGTGCCAGCAGTGACCTAGCGGGGGAAGAGACCCAGTACTTC. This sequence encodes CASSDLAGEETQYF.

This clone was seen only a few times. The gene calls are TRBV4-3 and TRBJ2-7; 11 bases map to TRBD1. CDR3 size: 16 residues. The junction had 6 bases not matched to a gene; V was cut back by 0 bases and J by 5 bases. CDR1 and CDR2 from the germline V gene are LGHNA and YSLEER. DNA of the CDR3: TGCGCCAGCAGCCAAGAGTCAGGGACAGGGGGAAACGAGCAGTACTTC. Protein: CASSQESGTGGNEQYF.

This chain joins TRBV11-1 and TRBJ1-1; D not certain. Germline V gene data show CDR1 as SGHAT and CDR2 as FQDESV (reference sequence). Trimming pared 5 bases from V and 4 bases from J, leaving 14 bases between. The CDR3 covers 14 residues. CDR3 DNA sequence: TGTGCCAGCAGCCCCGTGGGAGCGGTCACTGAAGCTTTCTTT. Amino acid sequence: CASSPVGAVTEAFF. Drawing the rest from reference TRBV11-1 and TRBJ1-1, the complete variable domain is EAEVAQSPRYKITEKSQAVAFWCDPISGHATLYWYRQILGQGPELLVQFQDESVVDDSQLPKDRFSAERLKGVDSTLKIQPAELGDSAMYLCASSPVGAVTEAFFGQGTRLTVV.

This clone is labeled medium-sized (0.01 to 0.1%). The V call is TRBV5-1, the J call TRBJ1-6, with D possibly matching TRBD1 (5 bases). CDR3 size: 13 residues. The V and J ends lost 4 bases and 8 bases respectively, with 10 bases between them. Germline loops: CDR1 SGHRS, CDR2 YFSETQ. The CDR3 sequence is CASSREGDSPLHF. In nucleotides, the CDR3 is TGCGCCAGCAGCCGAGAAGGGGATTCACCCCTCCACTTT.

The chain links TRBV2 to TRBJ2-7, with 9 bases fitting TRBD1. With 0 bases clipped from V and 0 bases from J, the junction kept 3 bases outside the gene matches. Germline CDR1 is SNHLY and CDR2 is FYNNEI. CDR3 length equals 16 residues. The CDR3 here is CASSEAGTGLSYEQYF. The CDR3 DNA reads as TGTGCCAGCAGTGAAGCTGGGACAGGGCTCTCCTACGAGCAGTACTTC.

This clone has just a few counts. CDR3 nucleotide sequence: TGTGCCAGCAGCTTGGCGGGAAACACTGAAGCTTTCTTT. It yields the protein CASSLAGNTEAFF. V and J are TRBV5-5 and TRBJ1-1; D ambiguous. CDR3 size: 13 residues. The germline V and J ends were trimmed by 0 bases and 2 bases, with 5 bases remaining between them. Germline V CDR1 and CDR2: SGHKS, YYEKEE (reference sequence).

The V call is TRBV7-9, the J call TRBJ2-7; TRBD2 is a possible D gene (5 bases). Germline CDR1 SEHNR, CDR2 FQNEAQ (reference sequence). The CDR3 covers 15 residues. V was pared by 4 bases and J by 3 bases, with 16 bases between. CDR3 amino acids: CASSSALGRNYEQYF. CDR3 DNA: TGTGCCAGCAGCTCAGCCTTGGGGAGAAACTACGAGCAGTACTTC.

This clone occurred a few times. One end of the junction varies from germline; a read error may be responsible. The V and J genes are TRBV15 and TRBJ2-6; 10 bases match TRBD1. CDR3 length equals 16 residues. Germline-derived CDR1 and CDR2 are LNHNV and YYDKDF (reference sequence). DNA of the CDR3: TGTGCCACCAGCAGAGACCCCGGGACAGGGGACAACGTCCTGACTTTC. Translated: CATSRDPGTGDNVLTF.

CDR3 nucleotides: TGTGCCTTCCTAGCGGGGGCATCCTACAATGAGCAGTTCTTC. Its protein product is CAFLAGASYNEQFF. This chain uses TRBV2 with TRBJ2-1; TRBD2 aligns across 10 bases. V lost 11 bases and J lost 1; bases outside the gene matches: 5. The CDR3 loop spans 14 amino acids. CDR1 and CDR2 (germline): SNHLY, FYNNEI.

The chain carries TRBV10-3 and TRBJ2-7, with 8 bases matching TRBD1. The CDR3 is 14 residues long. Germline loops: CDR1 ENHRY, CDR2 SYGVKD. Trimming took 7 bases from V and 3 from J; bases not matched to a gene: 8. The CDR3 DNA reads TGTGCCATCAACCCCGGGACAGGTGACTACGAGCAGTACTTC. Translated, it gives CAINPGTGDYEQYF.